This TCR beta chain originates from a study of early T cells in non-severe SARS-CoV-2 infection. The CDR3 is 17 residues long. The V gene's germline CDR1 is SNHLY and CDR2 FYNNEI. TCRdb used MiXCR to reprocess the 5' RACE reads, holding one entry per CDR3 protein. The repertoire includes 100,000 or so distinct CDR3 sequences, less than 15% of them detected once, and 5.5% to 7% sits in the top ten. The table lists this clonotype with many counts. Germline is not matched at one junction end, which may reflect a read error. This chain uses TRBV2 with TRBJ2-3; 9 nucleotides match TRBD2. This TCR derives from an adult who was a healthcare worker with PCR-confirmed SARS-CoV-2 infection or an uninfected control (not recorded which). Sample: whole blood. The chain's CDR3 is CASSEGSSGSGTDTQYF. DNA of the CDR3: TGTGCCAGCAGCGAAGGGAGTAGCGGGAGCGGCACAGATACGCAGTATTTT.